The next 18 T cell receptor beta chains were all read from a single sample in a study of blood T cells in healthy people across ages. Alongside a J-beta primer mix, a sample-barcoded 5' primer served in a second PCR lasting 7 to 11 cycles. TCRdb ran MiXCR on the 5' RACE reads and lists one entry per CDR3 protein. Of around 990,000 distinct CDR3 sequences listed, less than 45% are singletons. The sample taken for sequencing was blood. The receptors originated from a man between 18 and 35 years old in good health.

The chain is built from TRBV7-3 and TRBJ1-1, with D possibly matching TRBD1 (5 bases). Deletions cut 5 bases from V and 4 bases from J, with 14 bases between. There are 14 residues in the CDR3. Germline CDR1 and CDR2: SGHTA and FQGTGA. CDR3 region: CASSPEQGRTEAFF. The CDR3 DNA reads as TGTGCCAGCAGCCCCGAGCAGGGCCGCACTGAAGCTTTCTTT.

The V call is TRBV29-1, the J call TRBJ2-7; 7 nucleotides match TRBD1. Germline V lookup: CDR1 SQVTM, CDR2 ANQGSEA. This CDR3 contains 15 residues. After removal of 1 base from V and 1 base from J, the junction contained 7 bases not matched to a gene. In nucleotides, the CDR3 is TGCAGCGTTGAAGTTGCGGACAGGCCTTCCTACGAGCAGTACTTC. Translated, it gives CSVEVADRPSYEQYF.

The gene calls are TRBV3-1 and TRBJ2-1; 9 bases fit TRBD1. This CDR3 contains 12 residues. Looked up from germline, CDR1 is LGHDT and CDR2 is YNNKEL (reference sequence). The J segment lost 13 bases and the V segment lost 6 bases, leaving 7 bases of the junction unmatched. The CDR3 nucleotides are TGTGCCAGCAGGAGGACAGGGGACGATCAGTTCTTC. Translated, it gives CASRRTGDDQFF.

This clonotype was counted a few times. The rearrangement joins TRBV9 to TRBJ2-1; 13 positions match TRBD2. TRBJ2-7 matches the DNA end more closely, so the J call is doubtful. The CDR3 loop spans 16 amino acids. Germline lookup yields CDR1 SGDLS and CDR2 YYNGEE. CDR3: CASSAQLAGGYNEQYF. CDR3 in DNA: TGTGCCAGCAGCGCCCAACTAGCGGGGGGGTACAATGAGCAGTACTTC.

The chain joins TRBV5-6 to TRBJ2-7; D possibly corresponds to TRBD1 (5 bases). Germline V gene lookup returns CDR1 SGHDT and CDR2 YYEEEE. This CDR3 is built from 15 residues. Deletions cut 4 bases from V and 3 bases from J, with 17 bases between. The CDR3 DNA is TGTGCCAGCAGCGCCCAGGGTCAGGGTAACTACGAGCAGTACTTC. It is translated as CASSAQGQGNYEQYF.

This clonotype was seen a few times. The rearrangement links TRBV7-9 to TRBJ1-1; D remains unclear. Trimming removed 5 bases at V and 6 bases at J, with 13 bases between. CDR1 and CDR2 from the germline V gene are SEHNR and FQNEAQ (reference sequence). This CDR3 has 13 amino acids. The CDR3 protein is CASSPGPASEAFF. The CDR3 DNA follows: TGTGCCAGCAGCCCCGGCCCCGCATCTGAAGCTTTCTTT.

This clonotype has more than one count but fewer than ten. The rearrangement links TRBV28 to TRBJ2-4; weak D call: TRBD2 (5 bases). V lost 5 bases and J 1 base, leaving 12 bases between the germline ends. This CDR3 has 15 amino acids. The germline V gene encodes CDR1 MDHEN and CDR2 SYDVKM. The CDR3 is CASSALEDAKNIQYF. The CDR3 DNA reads TGTGCCAGCAGTGCACTGGAGGACGCCAAAAACATTCAGTACTTC. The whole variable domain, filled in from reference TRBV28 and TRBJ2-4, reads DVKVTQSSRYLVKRTGEKVFLECVQDMDHENMFWYRQDPGLGLRLIYFSYDVKMKEKGDIPEGYSVSREKKERFSLILESASTNQTSMYLCASSALEDAKNIQYFGAGTRLSVL.

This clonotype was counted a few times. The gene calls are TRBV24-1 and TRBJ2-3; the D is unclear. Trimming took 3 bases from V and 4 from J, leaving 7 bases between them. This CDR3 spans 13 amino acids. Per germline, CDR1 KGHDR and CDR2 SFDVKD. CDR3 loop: CATSDTLADTQYF. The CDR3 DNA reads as TGTGCCACCAGTGATACCCTGGCAGATACGCAGTATTTT.

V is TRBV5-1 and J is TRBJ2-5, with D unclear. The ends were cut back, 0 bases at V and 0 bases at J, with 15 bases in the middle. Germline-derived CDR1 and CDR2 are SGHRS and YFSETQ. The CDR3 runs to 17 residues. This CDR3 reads CASSLGAARTNQETQYF. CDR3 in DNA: TGCGCCAGCAGCTTGGGGGCGGCCAGAACGAACCAAGAGACCCAGTACTTC. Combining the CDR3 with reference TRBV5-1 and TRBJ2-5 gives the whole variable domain KAGVTQTPRYLIKTRGQQVTLSCSPISGHRSVSWYQQTPGQGLQFLFEYFSETQRNKGNFPGRFSGRQFSNSRSEMNVSTLELGDSALYLCASSLGAARTNQETQYFGPGTRLLVL.

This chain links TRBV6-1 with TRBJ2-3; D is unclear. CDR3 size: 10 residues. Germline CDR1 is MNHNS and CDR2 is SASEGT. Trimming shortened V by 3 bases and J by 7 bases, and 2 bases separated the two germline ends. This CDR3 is CASSDNTQYF. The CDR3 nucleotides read TGTGCCAGCAGTGACAATACGCAGTATTTT.

CDR3 loop: CSGVAGSYNEQFF. CDR3 DNA: TGCAGCGGAGTAGCGGGATCCTACAATGAGCAGTTCTTC. The gene calls are TRBV29-1 and TRBJ2-1, with TRBD2 identical over 8 bases. The CDR3 extends over 13 amino acids. The germline CDR1 and CDR2 sequences are SQVTM and ANQGSEA. The V and J ends lost 7 bases and 1 base, in that order; junction bases with no gene match: 3.

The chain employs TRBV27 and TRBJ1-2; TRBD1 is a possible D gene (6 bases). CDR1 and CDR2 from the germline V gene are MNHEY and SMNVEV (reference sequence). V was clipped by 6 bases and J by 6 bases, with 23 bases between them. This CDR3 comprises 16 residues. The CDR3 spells CASRSISDPQGNGYTF. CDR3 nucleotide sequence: TGTGCCAGCAGATCGATTAGTGATCCACAGGGAAATGGCTACACCTTC.

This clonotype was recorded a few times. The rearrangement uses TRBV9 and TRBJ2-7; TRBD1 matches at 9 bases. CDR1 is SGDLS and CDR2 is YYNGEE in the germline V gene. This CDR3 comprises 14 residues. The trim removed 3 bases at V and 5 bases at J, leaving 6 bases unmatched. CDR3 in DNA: TGTGCCAGCAGCGCGACCGGGACAGGGAACGAGCAGTACTTC. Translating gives CASSATGTGNEQYF.

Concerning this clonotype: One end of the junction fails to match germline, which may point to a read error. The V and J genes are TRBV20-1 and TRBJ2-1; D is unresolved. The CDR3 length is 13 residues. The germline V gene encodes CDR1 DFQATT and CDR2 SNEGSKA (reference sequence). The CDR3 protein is CSARGRDTPKQLF. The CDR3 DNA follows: TGCAGTGCCAGAGGCAGAGACACGCCTAAGCAGTTATTC.

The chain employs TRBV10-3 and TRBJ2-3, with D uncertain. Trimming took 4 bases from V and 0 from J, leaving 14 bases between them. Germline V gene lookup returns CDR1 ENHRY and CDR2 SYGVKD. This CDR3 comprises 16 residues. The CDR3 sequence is CAISVNMGNSTDTQYF. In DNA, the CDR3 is TGTGCCATCAGTGTTAATATGGGGAATAGCACAGATACGCAGTATTTT.

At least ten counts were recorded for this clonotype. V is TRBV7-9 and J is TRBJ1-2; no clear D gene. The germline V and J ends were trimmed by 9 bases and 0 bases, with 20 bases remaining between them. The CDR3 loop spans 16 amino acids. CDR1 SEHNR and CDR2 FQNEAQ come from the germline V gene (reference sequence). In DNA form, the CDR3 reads TGTGCCAGTCACCAGTTCAGCGGGCGGGCTAACTATGGCTACACCTTC. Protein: CASHQFSGRANYGYTF.

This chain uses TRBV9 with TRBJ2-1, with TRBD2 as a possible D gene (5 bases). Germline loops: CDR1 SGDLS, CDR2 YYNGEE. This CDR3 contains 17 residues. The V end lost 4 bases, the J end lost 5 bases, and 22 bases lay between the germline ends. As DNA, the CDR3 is TGTGCCAGCAGCTCAGCCCTGGTGGAGGCAACCGACAATGAGCAGTTCTTC. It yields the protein CASSSALVEATDNEQFF. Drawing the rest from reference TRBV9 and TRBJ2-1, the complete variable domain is DSGVTQTPKHLITATGQRVTLRCSPRSGDLSVYWYQQSLDQGLQFLIQYYNGEERAKGNILERFSAQQFPDLHSELNLSSLELGDSALYFCASSSALVEATDNEQFFGPGTRLTVL.

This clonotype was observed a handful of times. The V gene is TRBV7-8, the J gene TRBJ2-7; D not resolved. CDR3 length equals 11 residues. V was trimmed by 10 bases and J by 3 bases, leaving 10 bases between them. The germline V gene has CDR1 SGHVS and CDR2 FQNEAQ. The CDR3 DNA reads TGTGCCACCGTGAACCTCTACGAGCAGTACTTC. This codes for CATVNLYEQYF.